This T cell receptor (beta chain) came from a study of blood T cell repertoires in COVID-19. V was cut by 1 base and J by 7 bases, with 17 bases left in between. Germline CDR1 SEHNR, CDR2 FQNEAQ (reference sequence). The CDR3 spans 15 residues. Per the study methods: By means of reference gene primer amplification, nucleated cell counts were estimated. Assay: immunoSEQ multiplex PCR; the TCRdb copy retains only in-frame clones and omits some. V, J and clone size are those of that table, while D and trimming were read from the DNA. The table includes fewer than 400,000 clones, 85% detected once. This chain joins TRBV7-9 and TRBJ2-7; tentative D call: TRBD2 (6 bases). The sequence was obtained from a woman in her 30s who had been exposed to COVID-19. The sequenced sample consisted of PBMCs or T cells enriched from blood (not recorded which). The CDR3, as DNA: TGTGCCAGCAGCTTAGATGGGACTTGGCCGGGGGAGCAGTACTTC. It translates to CASSLDGTWPGEQYF.